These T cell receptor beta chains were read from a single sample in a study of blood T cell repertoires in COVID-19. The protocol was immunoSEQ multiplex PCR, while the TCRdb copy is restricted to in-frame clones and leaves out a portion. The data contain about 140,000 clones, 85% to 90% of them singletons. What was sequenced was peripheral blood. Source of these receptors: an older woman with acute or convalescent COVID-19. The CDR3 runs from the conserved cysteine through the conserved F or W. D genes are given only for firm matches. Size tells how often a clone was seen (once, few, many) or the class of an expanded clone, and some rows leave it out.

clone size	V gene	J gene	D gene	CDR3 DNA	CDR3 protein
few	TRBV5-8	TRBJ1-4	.	TGTGCCAGCAGCCAAGGGACGGGGGCTAATGAAAAACTGTTTTTT	CASSQGTGANEKLFF
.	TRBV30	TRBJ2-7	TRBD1	TGTGCCTGGAGTACAGGGGGCTCAGAGTACTTC	CAWSTGGSEYF
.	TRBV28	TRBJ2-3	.	TGTGCCACCGTCCGTGCGGGCACTAGCACAGATACGCAGTATTTT	CATVRAGTSTDTQYF
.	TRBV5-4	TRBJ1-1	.	TGTGCCAGCAGCTTGCAGTTGAACACTGAAGCTTTCTTT	CASSLQLNTEAFF
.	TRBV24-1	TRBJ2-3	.	TGTGCCACCAGTGATTCTTCGTCAGATACGCAGTATTTT	CATSDSSSDTQYF
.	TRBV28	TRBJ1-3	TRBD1	TGTGCCAGCAGTTCAGGACAGGCCATCTCTGGAAACACCATATATTTT	CASSSGQAISGNTIYF
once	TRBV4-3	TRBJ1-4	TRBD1	TGCGCCAGCAGCCAAGATGGGGACAGGGAAAAACTGTTTTTT	CASSQDGDREKLFF
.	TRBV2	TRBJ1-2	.	TGTGCCAGCAGCGAGGGCCGTGTCTATGGCTACACCTTC	CASSEGRVYGYTF
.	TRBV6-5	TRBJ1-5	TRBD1	TGTGCCAGCAGGGAGGGACAGCCGGCGCGGCCCCAGCATTTT	CASREGQPARPQHF
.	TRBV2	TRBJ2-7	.	TGTGCCAGCAGTACAACCTACGAGCAGTACTTC	CASSTTYEQYF
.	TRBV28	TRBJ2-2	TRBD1	TGTGCCAGCAGTTTCCCTGGGGACAGGTCGGCCAACACCGGGGAGCTGTTTTTT	CASSFPGDRSANTGELFF
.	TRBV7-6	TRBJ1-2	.	TGTGCCAGCAGCTCCCCAAGACGGAGCTACTATGGCTACACCTTC	CASSSPRRSYYGYTF
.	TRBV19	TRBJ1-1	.	TGTGCCAGTAGTTCAAGGGGCGGGGACCGTGAAGCTTTCTTT	CASSSRGGDREAFF
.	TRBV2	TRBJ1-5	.	TGTGCCAGCAGTGAAGCGCCCGGGAATAATCAGCCCCAGCATTTT	CASSEAPGNNQPQHF
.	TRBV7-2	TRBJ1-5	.	TGTGCCAGCAGCTTCCAAGGACAAAGCAATCAGCCCCAGCATTTT	CASSFQGQSNQPQHF
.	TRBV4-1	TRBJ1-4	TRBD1	TGCGCCAGCAGCCCCTGGGTGGACAGGGATAATGAAAAACTGTTTTTT	CASSPWVDRDNEKLFF
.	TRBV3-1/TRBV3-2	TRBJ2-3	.	TGTGCCAGCAGCCGGGGGGACGGAGTAACAGATACGCAGTATTTT	CASSRGDGVTDTQYF
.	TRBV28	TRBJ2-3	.	TGTGCCAGCAGTAGTTGGGGAAGGAGGGGAGATACGCAGTATTTT	CASSSWGRRGDTQYF
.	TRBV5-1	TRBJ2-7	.	TGCGCCAGCAGCTTCAGTCCAAGCTCCTACGAGCAGTACTTC	CASSFSPSSYEQYF
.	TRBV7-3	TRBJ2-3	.	TGTGCCAGCAGCTTAAGGTCTCCGGGGGAAGATACGCAGTATTTT	CASSLRSPGEDTQYF
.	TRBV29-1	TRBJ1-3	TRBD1	TGCAGCGTTGGACAGGGTAATGGAAACACCATATATTTT	CSVGQGNGNTIYF
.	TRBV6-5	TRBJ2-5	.	TGTGCCAGCAGTTATGGAGGAGTGGGGCAAGAGACCCAGTACTTC	CASSYGGVGQETQYF
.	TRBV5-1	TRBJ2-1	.	TGCGCCAGCAGCTACGAGAGCTCCTGGCAGTTCTTC	CASSYESSWQFF
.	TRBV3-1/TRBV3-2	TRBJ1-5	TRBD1	TGTGCCAGCAGCTCCACCCGGACAGGGAACGATCAGCCCCAGCATTTT	CASSSTRTGNDQPQHF
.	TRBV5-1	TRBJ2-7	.	TGCGCCAGCAGCCCACAGGGTAGTGAGTACGAGCAGTACTTC	CASSPQGSEYEQYF
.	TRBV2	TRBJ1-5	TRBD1	TGTGCCAGCAGGAACGGGCAGGGGGCTTTCGAGCCCCAGCATTTT	CASRNGQGAFEPQHF
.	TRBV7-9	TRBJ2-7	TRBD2	TGTGCCAGCAGCTTAGGGCTAGCGGGGGGACCCACCGAGCAGTACTTC	CASSLGLAGGPTEQYF
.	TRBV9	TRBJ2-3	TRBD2	TGTGCCAGCAGCGTAGAGGCTAGCGGGGGAGGGAATACGCAGTATTTT	CASSVEASGGGNTQYF
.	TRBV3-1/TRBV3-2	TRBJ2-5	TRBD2	TGTGCCAGCAGCCAAGTGGGGCTAGCGGGGGGAGGCTCTCAGTACTTC	CASSQVGLAGGGSQYF
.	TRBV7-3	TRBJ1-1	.	TGTGCCAGTTCCACAGGGTTGAACACTGAAGCTTTCTTT	CASSTGLNTEAFF
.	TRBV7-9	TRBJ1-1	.	TGTGCCAGCAGCTTAGAAGGGGCTGGTGAAGCTTTCTTT	CASSLEGAGEAFF
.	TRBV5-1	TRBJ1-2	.	TGCGCCAGCAGCTTGGCAGGCTTTAATTATGGCTACACCTTC	CASSLAGFNYGYTF
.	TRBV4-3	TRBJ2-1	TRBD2	TGCGCCAGCAGCTACGACGAGCGGGGTGACAATGAGCAGTTCTTC	CASSYDERGDNEQFF
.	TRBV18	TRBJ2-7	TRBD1	TGTGCCAGCTCACTAGGACAGGGGGCTCAATACGAGCAGTACTTC	CASSLGQGAQYEQYF
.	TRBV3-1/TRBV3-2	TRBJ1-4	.	TGTGCCAGCAGCCAAAGCCGAATCGGGAATGGTGAAAAACTGTTTTTT	CASSQSRIGNGEKLFF
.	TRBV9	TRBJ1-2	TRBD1	TGTGCCAGCAGCCCTGGACAGGGAGCCGGCTACACCTTC	CASSPGQGAGYTF
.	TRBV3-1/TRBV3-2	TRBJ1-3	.	TGTGCCAGCAGCCAAAACCTCTTACAGGGTGCTGGAAACACCATATATTTT	CASSQNLLQGAGNTIYF
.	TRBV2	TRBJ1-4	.	TGTGCCAGCAGTGTGTTCCAGGGGAATGAAAAACTGTTTTTT	CASSVFQGNEKLFF
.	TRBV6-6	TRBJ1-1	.	TGTGCCAGCAGTTACTCGGAGGGAGTAGCTTTCTTT	CASSYSEGVAFF
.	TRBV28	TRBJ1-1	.	TGTGCCAGCAGTTTCTTGCCGCCGGGTACTGAAGCTTTCTTT	CASSFLPPGTEAFF
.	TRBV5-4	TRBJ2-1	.	TGTGCCAGCAGCTTGGAGCTCCACTCCTACAATGAGCAGTTCTTC	CASSLELHSYNEQFF
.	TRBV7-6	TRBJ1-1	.	TGTGCCAGCAGCGCCCCAGGGGTTGGTATCACTGAAGCTTTCTTT	CASSAPGVGITEAFF
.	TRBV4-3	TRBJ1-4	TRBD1	TGCGCCAGCAGCCAGGATAGCGGGACAGATTACGAAAAACTGTTTTTT	CASSQDSGTDYEKLFF
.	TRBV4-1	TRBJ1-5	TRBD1	TGCGCCAGCAGCCACGAGGACAGGGGATCGGATCAGCCCCAGCATTTT	CASSHEDRGSDQPQHF
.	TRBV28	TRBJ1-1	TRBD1	TGTGCCAGCAGTACAGGGGGCGCGAATGTAGGTGAAGCTTTCTTT	CASSTGGANVGEAFF
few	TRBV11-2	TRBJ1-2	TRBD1	TGTGCCAGCAGGTGGATCCAGCCAGGGGACAGGGGAATCTATGGCTACACCTTC	CASRWIQPGDRGIYGYTF
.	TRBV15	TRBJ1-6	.	TGTGCCACCAGCAGAGGACGGAGTCAGGGAGGATCACCCCTCCACTTT	CATSRGRSQGGSPLHF
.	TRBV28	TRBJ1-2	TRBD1	TGTGCCAGCAGTGAGGGACAGTCCCCCTATGGCTACACCTTC	CASSEGQSPYGYTF